The clone carrying this TCR beta chain was counted between two and nine times. Authors' methods: Counts of nucleated cells, estimated from reference gene primer amplification, were obtained. Data came from immunoSEQ multiplex PCR; TCRdb stores just in-frame clones and leaves some out. V and J calls and clone size come straight from that table; D and trimming were deduced from the DNA. The sample records 130,000 or so clones, more than 75% being singletons. The data stem from a study of blood T cell repertoires in COVID-19. Per germline, CDR1 MNHEY and CDR2 SVGEGT. The CDR3 sequence is 17 residues long. Trimming took 2 bases from V and 5 from J; bases not matched to a gene: 5.

The sample was peripheral blood. The chain uses TRBV6-2 or TRBV6-3 and TRBJ2-2; 13 nucleotides align to TRBD2. This clonotype was sampled from a man aged 50 to 59 with active COVID-19. CDR3 DNA sequence: TGTGCCAGCAGTTACCGGACTAGCGGGGGCGGAACCGGGGAGCTGTTTTTT. It codes for CASSYRTSGGGTGELFF.